This entry describes one T cell receptor (beta chain). What it binds is unknown. Germline loops: CDR1 SEHNR, CDR2 FQNEAQ (reference sequence). V was shortened by 5 bases and J by 9 bases, with 16 bases between the two germline ends. CDR3 length: 13 residues. This sample's treatment: around 19 received Ad26.COV2.S at low or high dose, single or two shots; a few received placebo; per-sample allocation not given. Day 63 after the first injection of vaccine or placebo was the sampling time. The data derive from a study of Ad26.COV2.S vaccination and SARS-CoV-2 variants. Study at large: Sample donor was a member of the COV1001 Ad26.COV2.S trial arm.

Profiled with immunoSEQ multiplex PCR; TCRdb holds only in-frame clones, not every one. The table includes approximately 420,000 clones, roughly nine tenths detected once. Study-wide findings and caveats: Reported post-vaccination CD8+ and CD4+ T cell responses to spike showed substantial breadth.

The source material was peripheral blood, sampled in a trial of Ad26.COV2.S vaccine versus placebo. This sequence joins TRBV7-9 and TRBJ1-1; D gene ambiguous. The TCR sequence derives from a person between 18 and 59 years old who received the Ad26.COV2.S COVID-19 vaccine or a placebo. CDR3 region: CASSTPAVGKAFF. The CDR3, as DNA: TGTGCCAGCAGCACACCCGCGGTGGGTAAAGCTTTCTTT.